The 26 T cell receptor beta chains below come from one sample, sequenced in a study of T cell responses to AZD1222 COVID-19 vaccine. The table came from immunoSEQ multiplex PCR; TCRdb's copy has only in-frame clones and leaves some out. The table lists approximately 70,000 clones, 82% of them singletons. The material sequenced was peripheral blood, taken on day 0 of AZD1222 vaccination. These receptors originate from an adult in good health.

This sequence joins TRBV5-1 and TRBJ2-2, with 8 bases aligning to TRBD1. The CDR3 loop spans 17 amino acids. Per the germline V gene, CDR1 is SGHRS and CDR2 is YFSETQ. The V gene end was trimmed by 0 bases and the J gene end by 5 bases; junction bases not matched to a gene: 9. The CDR3 loop reads CASSLALGTGGTGELFF. CDR3 DNA: TGCGCCAGCAGCTTGGCCCTCGGAACAGGGGGGACCGGGGAGCTGTTTTTT.

The chain is built from TRBV9 and TRBJ2-3; 11 bases are a match to TRBD2. Germline lookup yields CDR1 SGDLS and CDR2 YYNGEE. The J segment lost 2 bases and the V segment lost 3 bases, leaving 5 bases of the junction unmatched. CDR3 size: 16 residues. CDR3 nucleotide sequence: TGTGCCAGCAGCGCAGCTAGCGGGGGGTCCACAGATACGCAGTATTTT. Encoded protein: CASSAASGGSTDTQYF.

The V gene is TRBV9, the J gene TRBJ1-1, with no clear D. The CDR3 covers 13 residues. Germline V gene data show CDR1 as SGDLS and CDR2 as YYNGEE. Trimming took 0 bases from V and 0 from J, leaving 3 bases between them. The CDR3 is CASSVGMNTEAFF. The CDR3, as DNA: TGTGCCAGCAGCGTAGGGATGAACACTGAAGCTTTCTTT.

This clone was detected once. The chain recombines TRBV28 with TRBJ1-6; D ambiguous. Germline lookup yields CDR1 MDHEN and CDR2 SYDVKM. The CDR3 totals 15 residues. Trimming left V 5 bases short and J 8 bases short, with 16 bases between. This CDR3 is CASSPMHVRDSPLHF. The CDR3 DNA follows: TGTGCCAGCAGTCCCATGCACGTTCGGGATTCACCCCTCCACTTT.

V and J are TRBV6-4 and TRBJ1-5; TRBD1 matches at 8 bases. Germline trimming cut 2 bases from V and 11 bases from J; bases unmatched to any gene: 11. Germline CDR1 reads MRHNA; CDR2 reads SNTAGT. The CDR3 is 15 residues long. The CDR3 DNA follows: TGTGCCAGCAGTGACCTTAGGGACAGGACCGTGGCCCAGCATTTT. Translation: CASSDLRDRTVAQHF.

The chain is built from TRBV30 and TRBJ1-5, with D perhaps matching TRBD1 (6 bases). CDR3 length equals 13 residues. The germline gives CDR1 GTSNPN, CDR2 SVGIG (reference sequence). Trimming left V 2 bases short and J 9 bases short, with 14 bases between. CDR3 nucleotides: TGTGCCTGGAGTAGACAGGAGGGGCCGCCCCAGCATTTT. Translated: CAWSRQEGPPQHF.

The J gene is TRBJ2-1, the V gene TRBV6-4; TRBD2 matches at 7 bases. The junction had 2 bases not matched to a gene; V was cut back by 0 bases and J by 3 bases. Germline lookup yields CDR1 MRHNA and CDR2 SNTAGT. The CDR3 is made up of 15 amino acids. The CDR3 nucleotides are TGTGCCAGCAGTGACTCGGGGGGGGACTACAATGAGCAGTTCTTC. Encoded protein: CASSDSGGDYNEQFF.

The J gene is TRBJ2-3, the V gene TRBV18; 8 nucleotides align to TRBD1. V lost 6 bases and J lost 5; bases outside the gene matches: 7. Germline CDR1 is KGHSH and CDR2 is LQKENI. The CDR3 length is 14 residues. CDR3 sequence reads: CASSRQGSGDTQYF. In DNA, the CDR3 is TGTGCCAGCTCCCGACAGGGGTCTGGAGATACGCAGTATTTT. Full variable domain (remainder filled in from reference TRBV18 and TRBJ2-3): NAGVMQNPRHLVRRRGQEARLRCSPMKGHSHVYWYRQLPEEGLKFMVYLQKENIIDESGMPKERFSAEFPKEGPSILRIQQVVRGDSAAYFCASSRQGSGDTQYFGPGTRLTVL.

The V and J genes are TRBV11-2 and TRBJ2-3; D perhaps matches TRBD2 (7 bases). The CDR3 is 14 amino acids. V was shortened by 6 bases and J by 2 bases, with 12 bases between the two germline ends. CDR1 SGHAT and CDR2 FQNNGV come from the germline V gene. The CDR3 loop is CASRGGGSTDTQYF. DNA of the CDR3: TGTGCCAGCAGGGGAGGGGGTTCCACAGATACGCAGTATTTT.

V usage is TRBV7-3 and J usage is TRBJ1-1; 7 nucleotides match TRBD1. The J segment lost 3 bases and the V segment lost 5 bases, leaving 6 bases of the junction unmatched. There are 14 residues in the CDR3. CDR1 and CDR2 (germline): SGHTA, FQGTGA. CDR3: CASSPTGTHTEAFF. CDR3 bases: TGTGCCAGCAGCCCGACAGGGACCCACACTGAAGCTTTCTTT.

The J gene is TRBJ2-3, the V gene TRBV9; D is possibly TRBD1 or TRBD2 (5 bases each). This CDR3 spans 13 amino acids. With 4 bases removed from V and 3 bases from J, the gap between germline ends came to 9 bases. From germline, CDR1 is SGDLS and CDR2 YYNGEE. The CDR3 loop is CASSPRGTDTQYF. CDR3 coding DNA: TGTGCCAGCAGCCCGAGGGGAACAGATACGCAGTATTTT.

The chain employs TRBV7-8 and TRBJ1-3; no clear D. Germline CDR1 and CDR2: SGHVS and FQNEAQ. Trimming shortened V by 0 bases and J by 4 bases, and 13 bases separated the two germline ends. This CDR3 region has 16 residues. Here the CDR3 DNA reads TGTGCCAGCAGCTTAGCGCGGATGAGGGAAGGAAACACCATATATTTT. Its translation is CASSLARMREGNTIYF.

This clone has a handful of counts. CDR3 loop: CASTPFQGGYEQYF. In DNA, the CDR3 is TGTGCCAGCACTCCTTTCCAGGGGGGCTACGAGCAGTACTTC. The rearrangement joins TRBV21-1 to TRBJ2-7; the DNA was not compared with TRBD1, the D call given in the table. TRBV21-1 is recorded as a pseudogene. This CDR3 is 14 amino acids long.

The chain recombines TRBV5-5 with TRBJ2-5; D is unclear. The CDR3 runs to 16 residues. Per germline, CDR1 SGHKS and CDR2 YYEKEE (reference sequence). Trimming pared 4 bases from V and 1 base from J, leaving 17 bases between. This chain's CDR3 is CASSPLPRQSQETQYF. The CDR3 DNA is TGTGCCAGCAGCCCCCTACCCCGGCAGAGCCAAGAGACCCAGTACTTC. Full variable domain (missing parts from reference TRBV5-5 and TRBJ2-5): DAGVTQSPTHLIKTRGQQVTLRCSPISGHKSVSWYQQVLGQGPQFIFQYYEKEERGRGNFPDRFSARQFPNYSSELNVNALLLGDSALYLCASSPLPRQSQETQYFGPGTRLLVL.

This rearrangement joins TRBV5-1 to TRBJ2-1, with D hard to call. V lost 0 bases and J lost 7, with 5 bases in between. Germline CDR1 reads SGHRS; CDR2 reads YFSETQ. The length of the CDR3 is 12 residues. As DNA, the CDR3 is TGCGCCAGCAGCTTGGAAGGAAATGAGCAGTTCTTC. Protein sequence: CASSLEGNEQFF.

This rearrangement joins TRBV27 to TRBJ1-6, with D perhaps matching TRBD1 (5 bases). This CDR3 region has 14 residues. Germline V gene lookup returns CDR1 MNHEY and CDR2 SMNVEV (reference sequence). Trimming removed 6 bases from V and 10 bases from J, with 16 bases in between. This CDR3 is CASSPARVASPLHF. CDR3 DNA sequence: TGTGCCAGCAGCCCCGCCAGGGTAGCCTCACCCCTCCACTTT.

The CDR3 DNA reads as TGTGCCAGCAGCCCCTCTAGCGGGGCGCTCAATGAGCAGTTCTTC. It encodes CASSPSSGALNEQFF. The chain is built from TRBV3-1 (or the pseudogene TRBV3-2) and TRBJ2-1, with 9 bases aligning to TRBD2. Germline V gene data show CDR1 as LGHDT and CDR2 as YNNKEL (reference sequence). This CDR3 comprises 15 residues. The J segment lost 6 bases and the V segment lost 4 bases, leaving 7 bases of the junction unmatched.

This sequence joins TRBV5-6 and TRBJ2-4; TRBD2 agrees at 8 bases. The V segment lost 4 bases and the J segment 5 bases; nucleotides outside the gene matches: 8. CDR1 is SGHDT and CDR2 is YYEEEE in the germline V gene. CDR3 length: 15 residues. DNA for the CDR3: TGTGCCAGCAGCCCCCTCGCACTAGCGGAAAACATTCAGTACTTC. It yields the protein CASSPLALAENIQYF.

V and J are TRBV5-1 and TRBJ1-2; 8 bases are a match to TRBD1. CDR1 and CDR2 (germline): SGHRS, YFSETQ. CDR3 length: 13 amino acids. V lost 6 bases and J lost 8; bases outside the gene matches: 9. CDR3 loop: CASTLTGASGYTF. The CDR3 region has the DNA TGCGCCAGCACCCTGACAGGGGCGAGCGGCTACACCTTC.

CDR3 nucleotide sequence: TGCAGCGTCGACAGGGGCGAAAGGAACACTGAAGCTTTCTTT. It yields the protein CSVDRGERNTEAFF. The rearrangement uses TRBV29-1 and TRBJ1-1; 8 bases line up with TRBD1. The CDR3 has 14 amino acids. V dropped 6 bases and J dropped 1; count of bases not matched to a gene: 7. Germline values: CDR1 SQVTM, CDR2 ANQGSEA.

The chain links TRBV19 to TRBJ1-4; D not certain. Deletions cut 6 bases from V and 6 bases from J, with 11 bases between. Germline V CDR1 and CDR2: LNHDA, SQIVND (reference sequence). The CDR3 sequence is 13 residues long. CDR3 DNA: TGTGCCAGTAGAGACCGGGAGGATGAAAAACTGTTTTTT. Its translation: CASRDREDEKLFF. The full variable domain, its missing parts supplied by reference TRBV19 and TRBJ1-4, is DGGITQSPKYLFRKEGQNVTLSCEQNLNHDAMYWYRQDPGQGLRLIYYSQIVNDFQKGDIAEGYSVSREKKESFPLTVTSAQKNPTAFYLCASRDREDEKLFFGSGTQLSVL.

The chain is built from TRBV11-2 and TRBJ2-3; TRBD2 matches 10 bases. This CDR3 is 18 amino acids long. V shed 1 base and J 8 bases; nucleotides not matched to a gene: 15. Germline CDR1 and CDR2: SGHAT and FQNNGV. Written as DNA, the CDR3 is TGTGCCAGCAGCTTAGGACGGAGCGGGGGGGCTTCGGGGCGTACGCAGTATTTT. It codes for CASSLGRSGGASGRTQYF.

This chain uses TRBV5-4 with TRBJ1-5; D gene ambiguous. Between the trimmed V and J ends, which lost 0 bases and 0 bases, there was a span of 1 base. Germline V lookup: CDR1 SGHNT, CDR2 YYREEE (reference sequence). CDR3 length: 13 amino acids. CDR3 nucleotide sequence: TGTGCCAGCAGCTTGGATAGCAATCAGCCCCAGCATTTT. Amino acid sequence: CASSLDSNQPQHF.

V is TRBV5-1 and J is TRBJ2-7; TRBD1 might be the D (6 bases). V shed 5 bases and J shed 4 bases, with 10 bases lying between them. The CDR3 runs to 12 residues. From germline, CDR1 is SGHRS and CDR2 YFSETQ. The CDR3 DNA is TGCGCCAGCAGACGGGACATGTACGAGCAGTACTTC. It is translated as CASRRDMYEQYF.

By share of the sample, this clone is medium-sized. This chain links TRBV9 with TRBJ2-3, with 7 bases that match TRBD1. The CDR3 is 15 residues long. Germline CDR1 is SGDLS and CDR2 is YYNGEE. With 2 bases clipped from V and 8 bases from J, the junction kept 11 bases outside the gene matches. This chain's CDR3 is CASSVFYQGESTQYF. The CDR3 bases are TGTGCCAGCAGCGTGTTTTACCAGGGGGAATCTACGCAGTATTTT.

A few counts support this clone. The chain carries TRBV2 and TRBJ1-3; possible D gene TRBD1, 5 bases. CDR1 is SNHLY, CDR2 FYNNEI, per germline. The CDR3 sequence is 14 residues long. The V and J ends lost 3 bases and 2 bases respectively, with 8 bases between them. The CDR3 loop reads CASSERGTGNTIYF. The CDR3 region has the DNA TGTGCCAGCAGTGAGAGGGGTACTGGAAACACCATATATTTT.